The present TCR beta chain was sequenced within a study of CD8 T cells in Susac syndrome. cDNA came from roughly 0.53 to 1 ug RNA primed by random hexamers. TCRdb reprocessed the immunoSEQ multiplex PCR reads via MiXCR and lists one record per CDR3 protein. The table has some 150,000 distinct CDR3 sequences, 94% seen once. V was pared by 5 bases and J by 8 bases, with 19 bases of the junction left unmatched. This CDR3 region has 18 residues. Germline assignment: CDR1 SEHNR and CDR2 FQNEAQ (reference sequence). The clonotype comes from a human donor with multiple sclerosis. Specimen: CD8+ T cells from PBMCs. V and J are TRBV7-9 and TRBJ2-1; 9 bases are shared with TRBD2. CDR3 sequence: CASSKRPGQGTSWHEQFF. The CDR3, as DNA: TGTGCCAGCAGCAAGAGGCCGGGACAAGGGACTAGCTGGCATGAGCAGTTCTTC.